These T cell receptor beta chains were read from a single sample in a study of PD-1 blockade in mismatch repair-deficient tumors. Assay used: immunoSEQ multiplex PCR; TCRdb lists only in-frame clones, some missing. The data show some 17,000 clones, under 90% seen once. The source material was PBMCs, sampled about 23 weeks after starting pembrolizumab. These receptors were obtained from an adult with mismatch repair-deficient cancer. CDR3s include the opening cysteine and the closing phenylalanine or tryptophan. Each record gives: J gene, D gene, CDR3 length, clone size, V gene, CDR3 protein, CDR3 DNA. D genes are given only for firm matches. Not all rows give a size; the values are once, few, many and, for expanded clones, a class.

TRBJ2-5	.	15	.	TRBV19	CASSILGVRGETQYF	TGTGCCAGTAGTATCCTAGGGGTTCGTGGAGAGACCCAGTACTTC
TRBJ2-7	TRBD2	14	few	TRBV19	CASRLAGGSYEQYF	TGTGCCAGTAGGCTAGCGGGAGGCTCCTACGAGCAGTACTTC
TRBJ1-4	.	18	.	TRBV27	CASSLVIPRPSTNEKLFF	TGTGCCAGCAGTTTAGTGATCCCTAGACCTTCGACTAATGAAAAACTGTTTTTT
TRBJ2-3	TRBD1	14	.	TRBV7-8	CASSLIEGQGTQYF	TGTGCCAGCAGCTTAATCGAAGGACAGGGGACGCAGTATTTT
TRBJ2-1	.	15	once	TRBV5-6	CASSLSGAPYNEQFF	TGTGCCAGCAGCTTGTCAGGGGCCCCCTACAATGAGCAGTTCTTC
TRBJ1-2	TRBD1	15	.	TRBV7-3	CASSPSGTGNDGYTF	TGTGCCAGCAGCCCGTCCGGGACAGGGAACGATGGCTACACCTTC
TRBJ2-2	.	13	.	TRBV10-1	CASSVQITGELFF	TGCGCCAGCAGTGTGCAGATCACCGGGGAGCTGTTTTTT
TRBJ2-1	.	13	.	TRBV5-5	CASSFESYNEQFF	TGTGCCAGCAGCTTCGAGTCTTACAATGAGCAGTTCTTC
TRBJ2-1	TRBD2	16	.	TRBV5-4	CASSSLAGAYGNEQFF	TGTGCCAGCAGCTCCTTAGCGGGAGCCTACGGCAATGAGCAGTTCTTC
TRBJ1-1	TRBD1	15	.	TRBV25-1	CASSDWGRGRTEAFF	TGTGCCAGCAGTGATTGGGGCAGGGGGCGAACTGAAGCTTTCTTT
TRBJ2-7	TRBD1	14	few	TRBV28	CASSIGGRSYEQYF	TGTGCCAGCAGTATAGGGGGCCGGTCCTACGAGCAGTACTTC
TRBJ2-7	TRBD2	14	.	TRBV27	CASSFAGVSYEQYF	TGTGCCAGCAGTTTCGCGGGGGTTTCCTACGAGCAGTACTTC
TRBJ2-7	.	16	.	TRBV5-1	CASSWVLSGSSYEQYF	TGCGCCAGCAGCTGGGTTCTGTCAGGTAGCTCCTACGAGCAGTACTTC
TRBJ1-1	.	13	.	TRBV6-5	CASSFSWNTEAFF	TGTGCCAGCAGCTTCTCGTGGAACACTGAAGCTTTCTTT
TRBJ2-7	.	15	.	TRBV5-1	CASSLGGSLGNEQYF	TGCGCCAGCAGCTTGGGGGGCTCCCTCGGCAACGAGCAGTACTTC
TRBJ2-2	TRBD2	16	.	TRBV11-2	CASSFTSGRGTGELFF	TGTGCCAGCAGCTTTACTAGCGGGAGAGGCACCGGGGAGCTGTTTTTT
TRBJ2-7	TRBD2	15	few	TRBV11-1	CASSLLAGIPYEQYF	TGTGCCAGCAGCTTACTAGCGGGTATCCCCTACGAGCAGTACTTC
TRBJ1-1	.	17	.	TRBV7-8	CASSPGHFLSMNTEAFF	TGTGCCAGCAGCCCGGGACATTTTCTTTCCATGAACACTGAAGCTTTCTTT
TRBJ2-7	.	14	.	TRBV19	CASSLGPGPYEQYF	TGTGCCAGTAGTTTGGGCCCAGGGCCCTACGAGCAGTACTTC
TRBJ1-5	TRBD1	12	.	TRBV28	CASHRGAQPQHF	TGTGCCTCACACAGGGGAGCTCAGCCCCAGCATTTT
TRBJ2-7	TRBD1	13	once	TRBV27	CASTGTGGYEQYF	TGTGCCAGCACCGGGACAGGTGGATACGAGCAGTACTTC
TRBJ2-1	.	11	.	TRBV30	CAWSVDGIGFF	TGTGCCTGGAGTGTTGACGGGATAGGGTTCTTC
TRBJ1-5	TRBD1	15	.	TRBV10-2	CASSEGTGDNQPQHF	TGCGCCAGCAGTGAAGGGACAGGGGACAATCAGCCCCAGCATTTT
TRBJ2-7	TRBD2	15	.	TRBV23-1	CASSQSQREGNEQYF	TGCGCCAGCAGTCAATCGCAGCGGGAGGGCAACGAGCAGTACTTC
TRBJ1-1	TRBD1	14	.	TRBV19	CASSKGAWDLEAFF	TGTGCCAGTAGTAAGGGGGCGTGGGACCTTGAAGCTTTCTTT
TRBJ1-5	.	16	.	TRBV27	CASSLSADSSNQPQHF	TGTGCCAGCAGTTTATCGGCGGACAGTAGCAATCAGCCCCAGCATTTT
TRBJ2-5	TRBD1	16	.	TRBV2	CASSDLRTGAQETQYF	TGTGCCAGCAGTGACCTAAGGACAGGGGCGCAGGAGACCCAGTACTTC
TRBJ1-2	TRBD1	14	.	TRBV7-9	CASSPGQVNYGYTF	TGTGCCAGCAGTCCGGGACAGGTGAACTATGGCTACACCTTC
TRBJ2-2	TRBD2	18	.	TRBV27	CASSASAGGTFLTGELFF	TGTGCCAGCAGTGCATCAGCGGGAGGGACGTTTTTAACCGGGGAGCTGTTTTTT
TRBJ2-7	.	13	.	TRBV6-1	CASSEYSSYEQYF	TGTGCCAGCAGTGAGTACAGTTCCTACGAGCAGTACTTC
TRBJ1-3	TRBD1	16	.	TRBV19	CASNPSDRTSGNTIYF	TGTGCCAGCAACCCTTCGGACAGGACGTCTGGAAACACCATATATTTT
TRBJ2-7	.	14	.	TRBV28	CASSFPSASYEQYF	TGTGCCAGCAGTTTCCCTAGCGCCTCCTACGAGCAGTACTTC
TRBJ2-5	.	16	.	TRBV9	CASSAVAVGNQETQYF	TGTGCCAGCAGCGCAGTAGCGGTGGGAAATCAAGAGACCCAGTACTTC
TRBJ2-7	.	14	.	TRBV5-1	CASSLVGGGNEQYF	TGCGCCAGCAGCTTGGTGGGAGGAGGCAACGAGCAGTACTTC
TRBJ2-1	.	12	.	TRBV28	CASSAGTKSEFF	TGTGCCAGCAGTGCTGGGACAAAGTCGGAGTTCTTC
TRBJ1-4	.	14	.	TRBV7-9	CASSFGGVNEKLFF	TGTGCCAGCAGCTTCGGGGGTGTTAATGAAAAACTGTTTTTT
TRBJ1-1	TRBD1	15	.	TRBV18	CASSPSTGRTTEAFF	TGTGCCAGCTCACCATCGACAGGGAGGACCACTGAAGCTTTCTTT
TRBJ1-4	TRBD1	13	.	TRBV2	CASRQGAVYRLFF	TGTGCCAGCAGACAGGGGGCTGTTTATAGACTGTTTTTT
TRBJ1-2	TRBD1	13	.	TRBV7-2	CASSLTGGVGYTF	TGTGCCAGCAGCTTAACAGGGGGGGTTGGCTACACCTTC
TRBJ2-3	.	14	.	TRBV15	CATSRVHSGDTQYF	TGTGCCACCAGCAGAGTTCATAGCGGAGATACGCAGTATTTT
TRBJ2-7	.	13	few	TRBV7-3	CASSATGSYEQYF	TGTGCCAGCAGCGCGACAGGTTCCTACGAGCAGTACTTC
TRBJ1-2	.	14	.	TRBV14	CASSPGQSRYGYTF	TGTGCCAGCAGCCCTGGACAGAGTCGTTATGGCTACACCTTC
TRBJ2-3	.	16	.	TRBV5-1	CASSLGLRDTTDTQYF	TGCGCCAGCAGCTTGGGACTCCGGGACACCACAGATACGCAGTATTTT
TRBJ1-2	TRBD1	15	.	TRBV4-1	CASSRRDRETYGYTF	TGCGCCAGCAGCCGCCGGGACAGGGAAACCTATGGCTACACCTTC
TRBJ2-1	TRBD1	16	.	TRBV14	CASSQAEDRVDNEQFF	TGTGCCAGCAGCCAAGCAGAGGACAGGGTAGACAATGAGCAGTTCTTC
TRBJ1-5	.	16	.	TRBV28	CASSGEPSVWGQPQHF	TGTGCCAGCAGTGGGGAGCCGTCAGTGTGGGGTCAGCCCCAGCATTTT
TRBJ2-3	TRBD1	16	.	TRBV4-2	CASSQYDRDGTDTQYF	TGTGCCAGCAGCCAATACGACAGGGACGGCACAGATACGCAGTATTTT
TRBJ1-3	.	15	few	TRBV28	CASSSPEGSGNTIYF	TGTGCCAGCAGTTCCCCCGAGGGCTCTGGAAACACCATATATTTT
TRBJ2-5	.	15	.	TRBV7-3	CASSLGRGGGETQYF	TGTGCCAGCAGCTTAGGCAGGGGTGGGGGAGAGACCCAGTACTTC
TRBJ2-2	TRBD1	16	.	TRBV7-3	CASSAKGTGRTGELFF	TGTGCCAGCAGCGCAAAAGGGACAGGCCGCACCGGGGAGCTGTTTTTT
TRBJ1-3	.	13	.	TRBV6-6	CASSFLDGNTIYF	TGTGCCAGCAGTTTTCTAGACGGAAACACCATATATTTT
TRBJ2-7	TRBD2	12	.	TRBV7-8	CASSNRGRGQYF	TGTGCCAGCAGCAACCGCGGGAGAGGGCAGTACTTC
TRBJ2-1	.	16	.	TRBV13	CASSLDRTESYNEQFF	TGTGCCAGCAGCCTCGACAGGACTGAGTCCTACAATGAGCAGTTCTTC
TRBJ2-3	TRBD2	15	.	TRBV7-2	CASSLTGGRTDTQYF	TGTGCCAGCAGCTTGACGGGAGGCCGCACAGATACGCAGTATTTT
TRBJ2-7	TRBD1	13	.	TRBV5-1	CASSNGQGWEQYF	TGCGCCAGCAGCAACGGACAGGGTTGGGAGCAGTACTTC